The clone carrying this T cell receptor beta chain was seen more than once but under ten times. The CDR3 extends over 15 amino acids. Germline CDR1 DFQATT, CDR2 SNEGSKA (reference sequence). Trimming cost V 6 bases and J 4 bases; bases outside gene matches: 7. MiXCR, applied by TCRdb to the 5' RACE reads, yields one record per CDR3 protein. The sample has about 530,000 distinct CDR3 sequences, approximately 20% seen once. The sample originates from a study of identical twins. A further study also used this sample, focusing on yellow fever vaccine responses in identical twins.

V and J are TRBV20-1 and TRBJ2-3, with 13 nucleotides matching TRBD2. The specimen was CD4+ T cells sorted from blood. The TCR comes from a young woman in good health. CDR3 sequence (DNA): TGCAGTGCCCACGGACTAGCGGGAGAGGCAGATACGCAGTATTTT. Amino acid sequence: CSAHGLAGEADTQYF.